One sample yielded the 29 T cell receptor beta chains listed below, sequenced in a study of beta chain features in type 1 diabetes. Notes on the study in general: Among all four CD4+ subsets, Type 1 diabetes patients had TCRB CDR3s that were moderately but significantly shorter.

Their antigens remain unidentified. cDNA synthesis used the whole RNA isolate, giving expressed TCRB sequences. Data came from immunoSEQ multiplex PCR; TCRdb stores just in-frame clones and leaves some out. Of a few hundred thousand clones listed, 16% were seen once; the top ten hold more than 0.075%. Sequenced input: naive CD4+ T cells from blood. The source is a man aged 25 to 45 with type 1 diabetes.

The gene calls are TRBV29-1 and TRBJ2-4, with a tentative D call TRBD2 (5 bases). With 6 bases removed from V and 1 base from J, the gap between germline ends came to 16 bases. Germline V gene data show CDR1 as SQVTM and CDR2 as ANQGSEA. The CDR3 runs to 15 residues. CDR3 in DNA: TGCAGCGTGGCCCGAGGGCCGCTGGCCAAAAACATTCAGTACTTC. The encoded protein is CSVARGPLAKNIQYF.

This clone was found a few times. V and J are TRBV29-1 and TRBJ2-3; maybe TRBD2 (6 bases). There are 13 residues in the CDR3. Germline V gives CDR1 SQVTM, CDR2 ANQGSEA. The V gene lost 5 bases and the J gene lost 4 bases, with 13 bases spanning the gap. CDR3 nucleotides: TGCAGCGTTCGGGAGCCGGGCCCAGATACGCAGTATTTT. It codes for CSVREPGPDTQYF.

CDR3 sequence reads: CAWRRSGRLYNEQFF. CDR3 in DNA: TGTGCCTGGAGACGTAGCGGGAGACTCTACAATGAGCAGTTCTTC. The chain is built from TRBV30 and TRBJ2-1; 9 bases match TRBD2. The CDR3 length is 15 residues. Per the germline V gene, CDR1 is GTSNPN and CDR2 is SVGIG (reference sequence). The V segment lost 3 bases and the J segment 3 bases; nucleotides outside the gene matches: 6.

This chain links TRBV29-1 with TRBJ2-2; TRBD1 matches 7 bases. Germline trimming cut 7 bases from V and 1 base from J; bases unmatched to any gene: 3. The CDR3 sequence is 13 residues long. The germline CDR1 and CDR2 sequences are SQVTM and ANQGSEA. This chain's CDR3 is CSGGQMNTGELFF. The DNA of the CDR3 is TGCAGCGGGGGACAGATGAACACCGGGGAGCTGTTTTTT.

The chain employs TRBV6-4 and TRBJ1-3; D call uncertain. CDR1 and CDR2 from the germline V gene are MRHNA and SNTAGT. The V and J ends lost 2 bases and 7 bases respectively, with 6 bases between them. The CDR3 spans 12 residues. As DNA, the CDR3 is TGTGCCAGCAGTGACAGGAGGAACACCATATATTTT. This translates into CASSDRRNTIYF.

This chain uses TRBV14 with TRBJ2-7, with D perhaps TRBD2 (5 bases). Germline CDR1 reads SGHDN; CDR2 reads FVKESK. The CDR3 has 13 residues. V dropped 3 bases and J dropped 4 bases, with 10 bases sitting between them. The CDR3 nucleotides are TGTGCCAGCAGCCATCCCGGGGTGTACGAGCAGTACTTC. This translates into CASSHPGVYEQYF.

V usage is TRBV4-2 and J usage is TRBJ2-1; D is unclear. The germline CDR1 and CDR2 sequences are LGHNA and YNFKEQ. This CDR3 has 13 residues. Trimming stripped 0 bases from V and 6 bases from J, with 6 bases between. CDR3 in DNA: TGTGCCAGCAGCCAAGATAAGGGCAATGAGCAGTTCTTC. As protein: CASSQDKGNEQFF.

This clone has just a few counts. Other DNA sequences in this specimen translate into the identical CDR3. The gene calls are TRBV27 and TRBJ2-3, with 7 bases aligning to TRBD1. Germline V lookup: CDR1 MNHEY, CDR2 SMNVEV (reference sequence). The CDR3 spans 14 residues. The junction had 3 bases not matched to a gene; V was cut back by 2 bases and J by 4 bases. Here the CDR3 DNA reads TGTGCCAGCAGTTTAGGGCAGGGGGCAGATACGCAGTATTTT. This gives the protein CASSLGQGADTQYF.

This clone was recorded a few times. The chain uses TRBV30 and TRBJ1-1; a weak D match, TRBD1 (6 bases). There are 13 residues in the CDR3. Germline CDR1 reads GTSNPN; CDR2 reads SVGIG (reference sequence). With 2 bases removed from V and 2 bases from J, the gap between germline ends came to 9 bases. The CDR3 sequence: CAWSRQDNTEAFF. CDR3 nucleotide sequence: TGTGCCTGGAGTCGACAGGACAACACTGAAGCTTTCTTT.

In its sample, this clone was seen a few times. The genes are TRBV27 and TRBJ2-7; D tentatively fits TRBD1 or TRBD2 (5 bases each). The CDR3 contains 15 residues. The V gene's germline CDR1 is MNHEY and CDR2 SMNVEV (reference sequence). Trimming removed 5 bases from V and 0 bases from J, with 14 bases in between. As DNA, the CDR3 is TGTGCCAGCAGTCCCCGGGACGGAAACTCCTACGAGCAGTACTTC. This codes for CASSPRDGNSYEQYF.

The chain recombines TRBV15 with TRBJ2-3, with D perhaps matching TRBD1 (6 bases). The length of the CDR3 is 15 residues. Germline V lookup: CDR1 LNHNV, CDR2 YYDKDF (reference sequence). Trimming took 6 bases from V and 2 from J, leaving 15 bases between them. CDR3 nucleotide sequence: TGTGCCACCAGTTACCAGACAGGTTACACAGATACGCAGTATTTT. This codes for CATSYQTGYTDTQYF.

This clone occurred a few times. The CDR3 is CSVGQLAKNIQYF. CDR3 DNA sequence: TGCAGCGTCGGACAGTTAGCCAAAAACATTCAGTACTTC. The chain employs TRBV29-1 and TRBJ2-4, with TRBD1 as a possible D gene (6 bases). Germline-derived CDR1 and CDR2 are SQVTM and ANQGSEA. CDR3 size: 13 residues. The germline V and J ends were trimmed by 6 bases and 0 bases, with 9 bases remaining between them.

The chain combines TRBV5-1 with TRBJ2-3; D gene ambiguous. CDR1 and CDR2 (germline): SGHRS, YFSETQ. The CDR3 is 11 residues long. V dropped 2 bases and J dropped 4 bases, with 2 bases sitting between them. In DNA, the CDR3 is TGCGCCAGCAGCTTTGCAGATACGCAGTATTTT. Protein: CASSFADTQYF.

This clone was counted a few times. The chain is built from TRBV5-4 and TRBJ1-4, with a weak D call TRBD1 (5 bases). This CDR3 is 14 amino acids long. Trimming pared 2 bases from V and 8 bases from J, leaving 13 bases between. The germline V gene encodes CDR1 SGHNT and CDR2 YYREEE (reference sequence). The CDR3 DNA sequence: TGTGCCAGCAGCTTTGAGGGGAGGGACGAAAAACTGTTTTTT. Translating it yields CASSFEGRDEKLFF. The complete variable domain, with remaining parts taken from reference TRBV5-4 and TRBJ1-4, reads ETGVTQSPTHLIKTRGQQVTLRCSSQSGHNTVSWYQQALGQGPQFIFQYYREEENGRGNFPPRFSGLQFPNYSSELNVNALELDDSALYLCASSFEGRDEKLFFGSGTQLSVL.

In DNA form, the CDR3 reads TGTGCCAGCATCCAAAGGGACAGCCGCGAGTTCGTCCTGACTTTC. Translation gives CASIQRDSREFVLTF. The chain links TRBV6-6 to TRBJ2-6; 7 nucleotides agree with TRBD1. The CDR3 runs 15 residues. The V and J ends lost 7 bases and 12 bases, in that order; junction bases with no gene match: 15. Germline V gene data show CDR1 as MNHNY and CDR2 as SVGAGI (reference sequence).

This clone was seen a few times. This chain joins TRBV9 and TRBJ1-2; maybe TRBD1 (6 bases). The CDR3 contains 15 residues. CDR1 is SGDLS and CDR2 is YYNGEE in the germline V gene. Trimming removed 3 bases at V and 8 bases at J, with 20 bases between. CDR3 coding DNA: TGTGCCAGCAGCGCTACGGCAGGGGCGGCGTGGGGCTACACCTTC. This sequence encodes CASSATAGAAWGYTF.

This clone showed up just a few times. The chain couples TRBV6-1 to TRBJ2-3; 12 bases agree with TRBD2. J was trimmed by 0 bases and V by 1 base; bases with no gene match: 5. Per germline, CDR1 MNHNS and CDR2 SASEGT. CDR3 length: 18 residues. The CDR3 nucleotides are TGTGCCAGCAGTGAAGGCGGGACTAGCGGGCCTAGCACAGATACGCAGTATTTT. Its protein product is CASSEGGTSGPSTDTQYF.

The chain uses TRBV7-9 and TRBJ2-3, with 7 bases fitting TRBD2. In germline, CDR1 is SEHNR, CDR2 FQNEAQ (reference sequence). The CDR3 runs 13 residues. V lost 10 bases and J lost 4; bases outside the gene matches: 8. The CDR3 DNA reads TGTGCCACTGCCCGTGGGGGGGCAGATACGCAGTATTTT. Translating it yields CATARGGADTQYF.

This clone was detected only a few times. This chain uses TRBV7-2 with TRBJ1-4; D perhaps matches TRBD1 (6 bases). The CDR3 consists of 16 residues. V was shortened by 4 bases and J by 5 bases, with 17 bases between the two germline ends. Germline CDR1 is SGHTA and CDR2 is FQGNSA. The CDR3 DNA reads as TGTGCCAGCAGCTCGCCTCACAGGGACGGCAATGAAAAACTGTTTTTT. Residues: CASSSPHRDGNEKLFF.

This clone was counted between two and nine times. Here the CDR3 reads CSVSGTSFTGELFF. For the CDR3, the DNA is TGCAGCGTTTCCGGGACTAGCTTCACCGGGGAGCTGTTTTTT. This chain links TRBV29-1 with TRBJ2-2; the match to TRBD2 covers 9 bases. This CDR3 is built from 14 residues. V was clipped by 5 bases and J by 4 bases; unmatched bases: 5. Germline V gene sequence: CDR1 SQVTM, CDR2 ANQGSEA.

The chain links TRBV5-1 to TRBJ2-7, with 8 nucleotides matching TRBD2. Germline V gene data show CDR1 as SGHRS and CDR2 as YFSETQ. CDR3 length: 15 residues. V gave up 0 bases and J gave up 0 bases; unmatched junction bases: 2. The CDR3 is CASSLDGTSSYEQYF. CDR3 nucleotides: TGCGCCAGCAGCTTGGACGGGACTAGCTCCTACGAGCAGTACTTC.

The genes are TRBV28 and TRBJ1-5; D is possibly TRBD1 (5 bases). The CDR3 extends over 13 amino acids. Trimming removed 9 bases at V and 0 bases at J, with 9 bases between. Germline loops: CDR1 MDHEN, CDR2 SYDVKM. The CDR3 reads CASEGSSNQPQHF. The CDR3 DNA reads as TGTGCCAGTGAGGGGAGTAGCAATCAGCCCCAGCATTTT. Together with reference TRBV28 and TRBJ1-5, the CDR3 gives the full variable domain: DVKVTQSSRYLVKRTGEKVFLECVQDMDHENMFWYRQDPGLGLRLIYFSYDVKMKEKGDIPEGYSVSREKKERFSLILESASTNQTSMYLCASEGSSNQPQHFGDGTRLSIL.

The rearrangement links TRBV18 to TRBJ1-1, with D hard to call. The CDR3 contains 13 residues. Trimming shortened V by 6 bases and J by 0 bases, and 8 bases separated the two germline ends. Germline V gives CDR1 KGHSH, CDR2 LQKENI. CDR3 DNA: TGTGCCAGCTCGGCCGACATGAACACTGAAGCTTTCTTT. This sequence encodes CASSADMNTEAFF.

V usage is TRBV30 and J usage is TRBJ1-1; TRBD1 agrees at 7 bases. This CDR3 region has 14 residues. Trimming cost V 2 bases and J 5 bases; bases outside gene matches: 8. Per germline, CDR1 GTSNPN and CDR2 SVGIG (reference sequence). CDR3 nucleotides: TGTGCCTGGAGTATCGGAACAGGGGAGACTGAAGCTTTCTTT. The encoded protein is CAWSIGTGETEAFF.

The chain is built from TRBV20-1 and TRBJ2-4, with a weak D call TRBD2 (6 bases). The CDR3 has 11 residues. Germline CDR1 and CDR2: DFQATT and SNEGSKA (reference sequence). Trimming shortened V by 6 bases and J by 8 bases, and 11 bases separated the two germline ends. The CDR3 sequence is CSAPRGDIQYF. The DNA for the CDR3 is TGCAGTGCGCCCCGCGGGGACATTCAGTACTTC.

V gene TRBV9 combines with J gene TRBJ2-3, with 12 bases that match TRBD2. From germline, CDR1 is SGDLS and CDR2 YYNGEE. The CDR3 has 16 residues. V shed 2 bases, J shed 4 bases, and the junction held 5 bases outside the gene matches. The CDR3 reads CASSVTSGSLADTQYF. The DNA for the CDR3 is TGTGCCAGCAGCGTGACTAGCGGGAGTCTCGCAGATACGCAGTATTTT.

This rearrangement joins TRBV4-1 to TRBJ2-7, with D uncertain. With 0 bases removed from V and 3 bases from J, the gap between germline ends came to 9 bases. This CDR3 region has 14 residues. CDR1 MGHRA and CDR2 YSYEKL come from the germline V gene. The CDR3 nucleotides are TGCGCCAGCAGCCAAGATCCGTATGGCTACGAGCAGTACTTC. Translated: CASSQDPYGYEQYF.

V is TRBV15 and J is TRBJ1-4; TRBD1 might be the D (5 bases). The CDR3 length is 16 residues. Germline CDR1 LNHNV, CDR2 YYDKDF (reference sequence). Trimming left V 1 base short and J 3 bases short, with 12 bases between. CDR3 protein: CATSRASGTANEKLFF. CDR3 sequence (DNA): TGTGCCACCAGCAGAGCCTCCGGGACTGCTAATGAAAAACTGTTTTTT. Combining the CDR3 with reference TRBV15 and TRBJ1-4 gives the whole variable domain DAMVIQNPRYQVTQFGKPVTLSCSQTLNHNVMYWYQQKSSQAPKLLFHYYDKDFNNEADTPDNFQSRRPNTSFCFLDIRSPGLGDTAMYLCATSRASGTANEKLFFGSGTQLSVL.

This clone has more than one count but fewer than ten. The genes are TRBV29-1 and TRBJ2-5, with TRBD1 matching over 8 bases. Trimming removed 7 bases from V and 1 base from J; junction bases left unmatched: 5. The CDR3 sequence is 13 residues long. Per the germline V gene, CDR1 is SQVTM and CDR2 is ANQGSEA. The CDR3 sequence: CSAGTGFQETQYF. In DNA form, the CDR3 reads TGCAGCGCGGGGACAGGCTTCCAAGAGACCCAGTACTTC.